The TCR beta chain described here comes from a study of blood T cell repertoires in COVID-19. Study-level background: Samples of COVID-19 (acute and convalescent) were obtained from the United States, Italy and Spain. PBMCs, B-cell-depleted T cells, or T cells were the source of the cDNA or gDNA that made up the material.

Per the authors' pipeline: Researchers report that nucleated cell counts were estimated from reference gene primer amplification. Repertoires were generated with immunoSEQ multiplex PCR, while TCRdb's copy carries only in-frame clones and drops some. V and J calls and clone size are as listed in that table; D and trimming were resolved from the DNA. The sample yields about 210,000 clones, about 86% seen once. Trimming shortened V by 2 bases and J by 1 base, and 9 bases separated the two germline ends. The CDR3 runs to 14 residues. CDR1 and CDR2 from the germline V gene are SGHRS and YFSETQ. This sequence was found in a young man with active or convalescent COVID-19. The material sequenced was peripheral blood. The V call is TRBV5-1, the J call TRBJ2-5; a possible D gene is TRBD2 (6 bases). This CDR3 reads CASSFIGSQETQYF. The CDR3 region has the DNA TGCGCCAGCAGCTTTATCGGGAGCCAAGAGACCCAGTACTTC. The variable domain in full, completed from reference TRBV5-1 and TRBJ2-5, reads KAGVTQTPRYLIKTRGQQVTLSCSPISGHRSVSWYQQTPGQGLQFLFEYFSETQRNKGNFPGRFSGRQFSNSRSEMNVSTLELGDSALYLCASSFIGSQETQYFGPGTRLLVL.